The 24 T cell receptor beta chains below all came from one sample that was sequenced in a study of blood T cell repertoires in COVID-19. Profiling relied on immunoSEQ multiplex PCR, and the TCRdb table lists in-frame clones only, not all of them. The table includes about 160,000 clones, 88% detected once. Sequencing used PBMCs or T cells enriched from blood (not recorded which). The receptors were gathered from a woman between 45 and 60 years old who had recovered from COVID-19.

The chain combines TRBV25-1 with TRBJ1-1; maybe TRBD1 (5 bases). Trimming pared 5 bases from V and 4 bases from J, leaving 11 bases between. CDR3 size: 13 residues. Looked up from germline, CDR1 is MGHDK and CDR2 is SYGVNS. The chain's CDR3 is CASSFDSITEAFF. Written as DNA, the CDR3 is TGTGCCAGCAGTTTTGACAGCATCACTGAAGCTTTCTTT. Full variable domain (missing parts from reference TRBV25-1 and TRBJ1-1): EADIYQTPRYLVIGTGKKITLECSQTMGHDKMYWYQQDPGMELHLIHYSYGVNSTEKGDLSSESTVSRIRTEHFPLTLESARPSHTSQYLCASSFDSITEAFFGQGTRLTVV.

This clone has only one observation. The chain carries TRBV18 and TRBJ2-2, with D perhaps TRBD1 (6 bases). V was clipped by 1 base and J by 5 bases, with 14 bases between them. The CDR3 is 16 residues long. The germline CDR1 and CDR2 sequences are KGHSH and LQKENI. The CDR3 loop is CASSPQRGKWTGELFF. CDR3 nucleotides: TGTGCCAGCTCACCACAGAGGGGGAAGTGGACCGGGGAGCTGTTTTTT.

The rearrangement uses TRBV2 and TRBJ2-3, with TRBD2 identical over 10 bases. The CDR3 runs 15 residues. Germline V gene data show CDR1 as SNHLY and CDR2 as FYNNEI. Trimming removed 6 bases from V and 8 bases from J; junction bases left unmatched: 11. The DNA of the CDR3 is TGTGCCAGCAGACACCTAGCGGGGGAAACCGGTACGCAGTATTTT. Amino acid sequence: CASRHLAGETGTQYF.

The V call is TRBV7-3, the J call TRBJ2-5; tentatively, D is TRBD2 (6 bases). V dropped 2 bases and J dropped 2 bases, with 9 bases sitting between them. The CDR3 sequence is 14 residues long. Germline V CDR1 and CDR2: SGHTA, FQGTGA. CDR3 protein: CASSLAGRQETQYF. Written as DNA, the CDR3 is TGTGCCAGCAGCTTAGCGGGGAGACAAGAGACCCAGTACTTC.

Turning to this clone: At one end, the junction sequence differs from germline, possibly due to a read error. In DNA form, the CDR3 reads TGTGCCAGTAAGCGCAGGGCTAACGAAAAACTGTTTTTT. Protein: CASKRRANEKLFF. V is TRBV19 and J is TRBJ1-4, with D possibly TRBD1 on 5 matching bases. The CDR3 has 13 residues. CDR1 LNHDA and CDR2 SQIVND come from the germline V gene (reference sequence).

The chain is built from TRBV27 and TRBJ2-7; maybe TRBD1 (6 bases). This CDR3 region has 13 residues. Germline lookup yields CDR1 MNHEY and CDR2 SMNVEV (reference sequence). V was clipped by 2 bases and J by 3 bases, with 8 bases between them. DNA of the CDR3: TGTGCCAGCAGTTTAGGACAGAACTACGAGCAGTACTTC. It codes for CASSLGQNYEQYF.

The table lists this clone with a count of one. The chain recombines TRBV6-5 with TRBJ1-1, with D perhaps TRBD1 (5 bases). Germline assignment: CDR1 MNHEY and CDR2 SVGAGI. This CDR3 has 13 residues. Trimming shortened V by 6 bases and J by 0 bases, and 8 bases separated the two germline ends. In DNA, the CDR3 is TGTGCCAGCAGCAGACAGTTGAACACTGAAGCTTTCTTT. The encoded protein is CASSRQLNTEAFF.

The V call is TRBV4-3, the J call TRBJ2-2; D possibly corresponds to TRBD1 (6 bases). Germline lookup yields CDR1 LGHNA and CDR2 YSLEER. This CDR3 contains 17 residues. Trimming pared 1 base from V and 6 bases from J, leaving 18 bases between. CDR3 coding DNA: TGCGCCAGCAGCCAAGCTACCTGGGGGCAATCTCCCGGGGAGCTGTTTTTT. Protein: CASSQATWGQSPGELFF.

The chain employs TRBV7-9 and TRBJ2-5; TRBD2 matches at 7 bases. Germline V gene sequence: CDR1 SEHNR, CDR2 FQNEAQ (reference sequence). This CDR3 contains 15 residues. The junction had 5 bases not matched to a gene; V was cut back by 3 bases and J by 1 base. The CDR3 DNA follows: TGTGCCAGCAGCTTGGGTAGCGGGCCCCAAGAGACCCAGTACTTC. This codes for CASSLGSGPQETQYF.

The chain recombines TRBV11-3 with TRBJ2-7, with D perhaps matching TRBD2 (6 bases). The CDR3 totals 15 residues. Per the germline V gene, CDR1 is SGHNT and CDR2 is YENEEA. V shed 1 base and J shed 4 bases, with 14 bases lying between them. The CDR3 bases are TGTGCCAGCAGCTTAGGCGGGGATTCCGGGTACGAGCAGTACTTC. Its translation is CASSLGGDSGYEQYF.

The chain uses TRBV5-8 and TRBJ2-3; 12 positions agree with TRBD2. CDR3 size: 18 residues. After removal of 4 bases from V and 0 bases from J, the junction contained 9 bases not matched to a gene. Germline assignment: CDR1 SGHTS and CDR2 YDEGEE. CDR3 residues: CASSPGLAGFTSTDTQYF. CDR3 nucleotide sequence: TGTGCCAGCAGCCCAGGACTAGCGGGATTCACTAGCACAGATACGCAGTATTTT.

This chain connects TRBV6-5 to TRBJ1-2, with D unclear. V lost 6 bases, J lost 12 bases, and 17 bases lay in between. The CDR3 has 12 amino acids. Germline CDR1 is MNHEY and CDR2 is SVGAGI. CDR3 sequence reads: CASRTAPEGNTF. The DNA of the CDR3 is TGTGCCAGCAGAACGGCCCCCGAGGGCAACACCTTC.

The chain joins TRBV4-3 to TRBJ2-1; 9 bases map to TRBD1. V gave up 0 bases and J gave up 6 bases; unmatched junction bases: 6. CDR3 size: 16 residues. Germline lookup yields CDR1 LGHNA and CDR2 YSLEER. As DNA, the CDR3 is TGCGCCAGCAGCCAAGAGGCAGCGACAGGGGGCAATGAGCAGTTCTTC. It yields the protein CASSQEAATGGNEQFF.

CDR3 region: CSALRDRGAFF. The CDR3 nucleotides are TGCAGTGCGCTCCGGGACAGGGGAGCTTTCTTT. The J gene is TRBJ1-1, the V gene TRBV20-1, with 10 nucleotides matching TRBD1. CDR1 DFQATT and CDR2 SNEGSKA come from the germline V gene (reference sequence). V lost 6 bases to trimming and J lost 10 bases; unmatched junction nucleotides: 5. The CDR3 consists of 11 residues.

This clone was recorded once. This rearrangement joins TRBV7-8 to TRBJ2-3; D remains ambiguous. Deletions cut 4 bases from V and 6 bases from J, with 8 bases between. Germline V gives CDR1 SGHVS, CDR2 FQNEAQ. This CDR3 has 12 amino acids. In nucleotides, the CDR3 is TGTGCCAGCAGCTCCCTCCCGGATACGCAGTATTTT. This gives the protein CASSSLPDTQYF.

The chain couples TRBV6-1 to TRBJ2-3; weak D call: TRBD2 (6 bases). The length of the CDR3 is 16 residues. The V end lost 1 base, the J end lost 2 bases, and 13 bases lay between the germline ends. Germline lookup yields CDR1 MNHNS and CDR2 SASEGT. The DNA of the CDR3 is TGTGCCAGCAGTGAAGATGGGGCGGGGACCACAGATACGCAGTATTTT. This codes for CASSEDGAGTTDTQYF.

This sequence joins TRBV18 and TRBJ1-3; D not certain. V was pared by 3 bases and J by 1 base, with 13 bases between. The germline gives CDR1 KGHSH, CDR2 LQKENI. The CDR3 has 16 amino acids. The CDR3 loop reads CASSPRTPGSGNTIYF. Written as DNA, the CDR3 is TGTGCCAGCTCACCCCGCACTCCAGGATCTGGAAACACCATATATTTT.

The gene calls are TRBV5-1 and TRBJ1-1, with a possible D match to TRBD1 (5 bases). The CDR3 sequence is 14 residues long. V gave up 3 bases and J gave up 3 bases, with 12 bases separating them. Looked up from germline, CDR1 is SGHRS and CDR2 is YFSETQ. DNA of the CDR3: TGCGCCAGCAGCTCGTCGGGCAGGGACACTGAAGCTTTCTTT. Encoded protein: CASSSSGRDTEAFF.

This sequence joins TRBV7-3 and TRBJ2-1; possibly TRBD1 for D (8 bases). Germline CDR1 is SGHTA and CDR2 is FQGTGA. Deletions cut 5 bases from V and 9 bases from J, with 14 bases between. The CDR3 consists of 13 residues. The DNA of the CDR3 is TGTGCCAGCAGCGGACACAGGGGGGGTGAGCAGTTCTTC. The encoded protein is CASSGHRGGEQFF. Variable domain in full (rest from reference TRBV7-3 and TRBJ2-1): GAGVSQTPSNKVTEKGKYVELRCDPISGHTALYWYRQSLGQGPEFLIYFQGTGAADDSGLPNDRFFAVRPEGSVSTLKIQRTERGDSAVYLCASSGHRGGEQFFGPGTRLTVL.

CDR3 amino acids: CRAGQGGYEQYF. CDR3 DNA sequence: TGTAGGGCCGGGCAGGGGGGCTACGAGCAGTACTTC. The rearrangement joins TRBV6-5 to TRBJ2-7, with a weak D call TRBD1 (7 bases). The CDR3 contains 12 residues. Germline V gene data show CDR1 as MNHEY and CDR2 as SVGAGI.

The chain recombines TRBV6-2 or TRBV6-3 with TRBJ1-1; the D is unclear. The germline V gene encodes CDR1 MNHEY and CDR2 SVGEGT. The CDR3 totals 14 residues. Trimming removed 2 bases at V and 8 bases at J, with 15 bases between. CDR3 bases: TGTGCCAGCAGTTACGAGGGAGGGTACCGGGAAGCTTTCTTT. As protein: CASSYEGGYREAFF.

This chain connects TRBV3-1 (or the pseudogene TRBV3-2) to TRBJ2-3; no definite D call. This CDR3 spans 12 amino acids. The V end lost 0 bases, the J end lost 10 bases, and 8 bases lay between the germline ends. CDR1 is LGHDT and CDR2 is YNNKEL in the germline V gene (reference sequence). The DNA of the CDR3 is TGTGCCAGCAGCCAAGATTGGCTGGCGCAGTATTTT. This gives the protein CASSQDWLAQYF.

The chain carries TRBV13 and TRBJ1-1, with D unresolved. This CDR3 has 13 amino acids. V shed 1 base and J shed 2 bases, with 5 bases lying between them. CDR1 is PRHDT, CDR2 FYEKMQ, per germline (reference sequence). DNA for the CDR3: TGTGCCAGCAGCTTAGAAACTAACACTGAAGCTTTCTTT. This codes for CASSLETNTEAFF.

The chain couples TRBV7-3 to TRBJ1-1; TRBD1 matches 9 bases. Per germline, CDR1 SGHTA and CDR2 FQGTGA. V lost 2 bases, J lost 0 bases, and 7 bases stayed unmatched. The CDR3 consists of 17 residues. CDR3 loop: CASSLGGQGTMNTEAFF. The CDR3 nucleotides read TGTGCCAGCAGCTTAGGGGGACAGGGAACCATGAACACTGAAGCTTTCTTT.